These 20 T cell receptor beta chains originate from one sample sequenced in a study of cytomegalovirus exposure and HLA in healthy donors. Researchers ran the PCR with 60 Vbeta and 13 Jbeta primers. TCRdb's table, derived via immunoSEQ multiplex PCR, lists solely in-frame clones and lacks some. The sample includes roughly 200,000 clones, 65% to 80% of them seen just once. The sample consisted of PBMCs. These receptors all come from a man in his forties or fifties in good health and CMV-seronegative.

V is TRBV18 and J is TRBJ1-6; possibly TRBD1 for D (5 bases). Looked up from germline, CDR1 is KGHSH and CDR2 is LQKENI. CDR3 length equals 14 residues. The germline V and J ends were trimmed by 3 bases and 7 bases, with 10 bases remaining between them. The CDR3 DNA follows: TGTGCCAGCTCACCTAGACAGCTGAATTCACCCCTCCACTTT. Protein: CASSPRQLNSPLHF.

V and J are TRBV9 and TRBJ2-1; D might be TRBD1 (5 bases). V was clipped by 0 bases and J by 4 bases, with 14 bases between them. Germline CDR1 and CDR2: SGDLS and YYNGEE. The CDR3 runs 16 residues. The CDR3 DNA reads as TGTGCCAGCAGCGTAGAGGGGTCCTGGGGTTACAATGAGCAGTTCTTC. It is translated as CASSVEGSWGYNEQFF. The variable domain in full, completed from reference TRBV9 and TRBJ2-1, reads DSGVTQTPKHLITATGQRVTLRCSPRSGDLSVYWYQQSLDQGLQFLIQYYNGEERAKGNILERFSAQQFPDLHSELNLSSLELGDSALYFCASSVEGSWGYNEQFFGPGTRLTVL.

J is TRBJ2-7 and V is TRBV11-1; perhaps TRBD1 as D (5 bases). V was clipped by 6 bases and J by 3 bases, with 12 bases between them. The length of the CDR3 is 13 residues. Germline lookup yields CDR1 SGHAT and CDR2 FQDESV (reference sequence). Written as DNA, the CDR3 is TGTGCCAGCAGTCCAACAGGATACTACGAGCAGTACTTC. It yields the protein CASSPTGYYEQYF.

The CDR3 sequence is CASSRDVGMSKKLFF. CDR3 nucleotide sequence: TGTGCCAGCAGTCGGGATGTGGGAATGAGTAAAAAACTGTTTTTT. V and J are TRBV6-6 and TRBJ1-4; D is undetermined. Germline V lookup: CDR1 MNHNY, CDR2 SVGAGI (reference sequence). Trimming pared 5 bases from V and 9 bases from J, leaving 19 bases between. The CDR3 is made up of 15 amino acids.

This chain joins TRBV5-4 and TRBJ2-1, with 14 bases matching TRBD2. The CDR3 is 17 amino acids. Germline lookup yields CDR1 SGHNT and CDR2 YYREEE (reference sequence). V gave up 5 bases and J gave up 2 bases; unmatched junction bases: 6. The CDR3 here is CASRRGLAGVTYNEQFF. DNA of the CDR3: TGTGCCAGCAGACGGGGACTAGCGGGGGTAACCTACAATGAGCAGTTCTTC.

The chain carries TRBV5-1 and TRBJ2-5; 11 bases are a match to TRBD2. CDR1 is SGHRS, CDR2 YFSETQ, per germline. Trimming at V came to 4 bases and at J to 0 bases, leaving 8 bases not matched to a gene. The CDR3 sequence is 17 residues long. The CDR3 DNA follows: TGCGCCAGCAGCATCCCACTAGCGGGAGCCTACCAAGAGACCCAGTACTTC. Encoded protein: CASSIPLAGAYQETQYF.

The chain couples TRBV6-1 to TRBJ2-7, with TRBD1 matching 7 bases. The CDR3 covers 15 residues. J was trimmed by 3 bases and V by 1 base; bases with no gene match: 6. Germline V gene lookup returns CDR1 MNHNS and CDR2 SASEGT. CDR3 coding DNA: TGTGCCAGCAGTGAAGGAGACAGGGATCGCTACGAGCAGTACTTC. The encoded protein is CASSEGDRDRYEQYF.

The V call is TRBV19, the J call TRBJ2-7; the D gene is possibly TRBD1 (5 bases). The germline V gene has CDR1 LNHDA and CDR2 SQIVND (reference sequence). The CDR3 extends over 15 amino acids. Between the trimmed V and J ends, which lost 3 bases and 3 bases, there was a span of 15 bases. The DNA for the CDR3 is TGTGCCAGTAGTATCTTCGGTGACAGCTTCTACGAGCAGTACTTC. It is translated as CASSIFGDSFYEQYF. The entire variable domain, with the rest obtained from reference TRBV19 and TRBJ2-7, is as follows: DGGITQSPKYLFRKEGQNVTLSCEQNLNHDAMYWYRQDPGQGLRLIYYSQIVNDFQKGDIAEGYSVSREKKESFPLTVTSAQKNPTAFYLCASSIFGDSFYEQYFGPGTRLTVT.

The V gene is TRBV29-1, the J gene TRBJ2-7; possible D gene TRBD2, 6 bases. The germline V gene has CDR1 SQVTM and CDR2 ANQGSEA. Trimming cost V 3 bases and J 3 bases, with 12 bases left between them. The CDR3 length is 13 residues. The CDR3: CSVEGGMSYEQYF. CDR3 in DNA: TGCAGCGTTGAGGGAGGAATGAGCTACGAGCAGTACTTC.

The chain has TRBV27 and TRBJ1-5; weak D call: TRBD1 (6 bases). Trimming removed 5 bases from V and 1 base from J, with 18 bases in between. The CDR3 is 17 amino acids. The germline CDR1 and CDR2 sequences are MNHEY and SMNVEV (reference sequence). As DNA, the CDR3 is TGTGCCAGCAGTATGTTTTCGGGGGGCGTGAGCAATCAGCCCCAGCATTTT. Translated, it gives CASSMFSGGVSNQPQHF.

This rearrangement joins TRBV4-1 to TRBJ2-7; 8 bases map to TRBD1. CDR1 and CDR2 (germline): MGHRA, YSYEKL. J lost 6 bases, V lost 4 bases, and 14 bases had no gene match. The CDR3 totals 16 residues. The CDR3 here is CASSPYGQGTGSEQYF. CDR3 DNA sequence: TGCGCCAGCAGCCCCTACGGACAGGGAACCGGGAGCGAGCAGTACTTC.

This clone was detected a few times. For the CDR3, the DNA is TGTGCCAGCAGCTTGGGAGACTTCAATGAGCAGTTCTTC. It encodes CASSLGDFNEQFF. This chain uses TRBV5-4 with TRBJ2-1, with D unclear. Trimming pared 0 bases from V and 6 bases from J, leaving 7 bases between. In germline, CDR1 is SGHNT, CDR2 YYREEE (reference sequence). The CDR3 length is 13 residues.

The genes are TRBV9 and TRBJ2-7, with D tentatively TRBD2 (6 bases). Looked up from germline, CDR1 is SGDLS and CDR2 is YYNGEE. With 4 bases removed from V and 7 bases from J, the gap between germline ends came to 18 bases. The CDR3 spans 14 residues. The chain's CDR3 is CASSPGPSAGEQYF. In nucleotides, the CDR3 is TGTGCCAGCAGCCCGGGACCGTCTGCGGGGGAGCAGTACTTC.

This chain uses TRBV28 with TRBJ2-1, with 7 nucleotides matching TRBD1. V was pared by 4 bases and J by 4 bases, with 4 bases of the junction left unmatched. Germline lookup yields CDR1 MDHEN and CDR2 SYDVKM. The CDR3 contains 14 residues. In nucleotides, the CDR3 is TGTGCCAGCAGTTGGGACAGTGCTTACAATGAGCAGTTCTTC. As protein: CASSWDSAYNEQFF.

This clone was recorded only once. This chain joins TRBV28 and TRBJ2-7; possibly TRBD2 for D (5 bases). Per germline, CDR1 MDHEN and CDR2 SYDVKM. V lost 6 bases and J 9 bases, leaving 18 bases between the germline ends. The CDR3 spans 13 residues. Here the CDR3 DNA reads TGTGCCAGCAGATCAATACTAGTACGGGGGCAGTACTTC. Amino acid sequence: CASRSILVRGQYF.

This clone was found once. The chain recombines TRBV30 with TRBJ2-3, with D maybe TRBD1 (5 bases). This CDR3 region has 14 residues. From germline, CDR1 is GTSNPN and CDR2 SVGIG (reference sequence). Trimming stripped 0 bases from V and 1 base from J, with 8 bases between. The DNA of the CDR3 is TGTGCCTGGAGTGTAGGGGCGGGCACAGATACGCAGTATTTT. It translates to CAWSVGAGTDTQYF.

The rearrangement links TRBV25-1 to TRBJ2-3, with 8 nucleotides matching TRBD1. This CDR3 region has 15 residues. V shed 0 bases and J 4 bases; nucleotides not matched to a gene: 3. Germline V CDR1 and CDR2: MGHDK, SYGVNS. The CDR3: CASSEYGTGPDTQYF. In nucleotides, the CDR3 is TGTGCCAGCAGTGAATATGGGACAGGCCCAGATACGCAGTATTTT.

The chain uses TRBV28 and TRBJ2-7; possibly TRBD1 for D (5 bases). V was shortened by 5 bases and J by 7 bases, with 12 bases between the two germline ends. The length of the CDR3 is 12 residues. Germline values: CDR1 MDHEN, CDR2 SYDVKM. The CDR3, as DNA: TGTGCCAGCAGTCCTCAGGGTGGGGAGCAGTACTTC. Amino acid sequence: CASSPQGGEQYF.

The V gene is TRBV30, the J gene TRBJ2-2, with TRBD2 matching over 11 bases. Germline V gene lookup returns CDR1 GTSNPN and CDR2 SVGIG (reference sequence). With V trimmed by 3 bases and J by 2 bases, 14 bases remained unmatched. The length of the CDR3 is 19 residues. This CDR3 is CAWSTTRTSGWTNTGELFF. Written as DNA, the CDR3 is TGTGCCTGGAGCACCACTCGGACTAGCGGGTGGACTAACACCGGGGAGCTGTTTTTT.

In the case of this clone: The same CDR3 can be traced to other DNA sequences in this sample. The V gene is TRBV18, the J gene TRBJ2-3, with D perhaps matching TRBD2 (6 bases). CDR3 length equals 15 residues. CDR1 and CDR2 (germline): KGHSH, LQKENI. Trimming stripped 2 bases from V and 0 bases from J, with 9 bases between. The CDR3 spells CASSPVGGSTDTQYF. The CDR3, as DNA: TGTGCCAGCTCACCAGTGGGGGGTAGCACAGATACGCAGTATTTT.